A single sample gave rise to the 29 T cell receptor beta chains below, sequenced in a study of T cells in Graves' hyperthyroidism and ophthalmopathy. RNA transcripts served as the template for amplifying TCR beta CDR3 regions. The TCR CDR3 was amplified in a first-round RT-PCR using the HTBI primer set. Each CDR3 protein gets one entry after TCRdb re-called the multiplex PCR reads with MiXCR. The table records 500,000 to 650,000 distinct CDR3 sequences, around 15% of them present only once. Specimen: blood. These receptors all stem from a woman in her forties with Graves' hyperthyroidism.

With respect to this clonotype: This may come from a read error, since a much larger clone is one base off. The chain links TRBV27 to TRBJ2-5; weak D call: TRBD2 (5 bases). CDR1 MNHEY and CDR2 SMNVEV come from the germline V gene (reference sequence). The V gene lost 3 bases and the J gene lost 4 bases, with 12 bases spanning the gap. The CDR3 is made up of 14 amino acids. CDR3 residues: CASSLRVKGETQYF. The CDR3, as DNA: TGTGCCAGCAGTTTGAGGGTAAAGGGAGAGACCCAGTACTTC.

This clonotype was counted at least ten times. The chain has TRBV28 and TRBJ1-3; 9 nucleotides agree with TRBD1. The CDR3 is 15 amino acids. V gave up 7 bases and J gave up 4 bases; unmatched junction bases: 8. Germline V gives CDR1 MDHEN, CDR2 SYDVKM. CDR3 amino acids: CASKGQGTPGNTIYF. The CDR3 nucleotides are TGTGCCAGCAAGGGACAGGGCACTCCAGGAAACACCATATATTTT. Variable domain in full (rest from reference TRBV28 and TRBJ1-3): DVKVTQSSRYLVKRTGEKVFLECVQDMDHENMFWYRQDPGLGLRLIYFSYDVKMKEKGDIPEGYSVSREKKERFSLILESASTNQTSMYLCASKGQGTPGNTIYFGEGSWLTVV.

This chain links TRBV10-3 with TRBJ2-1, with 15 nucleotides matching TRBD2. The V segment lost 0 bases and the J segment 7 bases; nucleotides outside the gene matches: 7. The CDR3 totals 18 residues. From germline, CDR1 is ENHRY and CDR2 SYGVKD. The CDR3 loop is CAISESRTSGRAENEQFF. CDR3 coding DNA: TGTGCCATCAGTGAGTCAAGGACTAGCGGGAGGGCCGAGAATGAGCAGTTCTTC.

This clonotype occurred many times. The rearrangement uses TRBV10-3 and TRBJ1-2, with D perhaps matching TRBD1 (5 bases). The CDR3 is made up of 12 amino acids. Trimming pared 4 bases from V and 8 bases from J, leaving 11 bases between. Germline loops: CDR1 ENHRY, CDR2 SYGVKD. The CDR3 loop reads CAISGQGDGYTF. For the CDR3, the DNA is TGTGCCATCAGTGGGCAGGGCGACGGCTACACCTTC.

The table lists this clonotype with many counts. V is TRBV11-3 and J is TRBJ2-7; maybe TRBD1 (5 bases). V lost 6 bases, J lost 3 bases, and 15 bases lay in between. This CDR3 is built from 14 residues. Germline CDR1 reads SGHNT; CDR2 reads YENEEA. The CDR3, as DNA: TGTGCCAGCAGTTTCTTCAGGGTGAACTACGAGCAGTACTTC. Amino acids: CASSFFRVNYEQYF.

In its sample, this clonotype was seen many times. This chain links TRBV30 with TRBJ2-1; 10 bases line up with TRBD2. The ends lost 1 base at V and 0 bases at J; junction bases unmatched: 9. The CDR3 totals 18 residues. Germline V gene lookup returns CDR1 GTSNPN and CDR2 SVGIG (reference sequence). The CDR3 nucleotides are TGTGCCTGGAGTGGAGGCATCCCTAGCGGGAGCTCCTACAATGAGCAGTTCTTC. It yields the protein CAWSGGIPSGSSYNEQFF.

The table lists this clonotype with a few counts. The gene calls are TRBV27 and TRBJ2-1; 8 positions agree with TRBD2. The V and J ends lost 8 bases and 6 bases, in that order; junction bases with no gene match: 9. Germline CDR1 and CDR2: MNHEY and SMNVEV (reference sequence). The CDR3 length is 14 residues. CDR3 DNA: TGTGCCAGCTTAAGACCAGCGGGAGTCAATGAGCAGTTCTTC. Translated, it gives CASLRPAGVNEQFF.

The chain is built from TRBV5-1 and TRBJ1-2, with 8 bases lining up with TRBD1. The CDR3 spans 15 residues. V lost 4 bases to trimming and J lost 0 bases; unmatched junction nucleotides: 5. CDR1 is SGHRS, CDR2 YFSETQ, per germline. CDR3 sequence: CASSLDRETNYGYTF. CDR3 nucleotides: TGCGCCAGCAGCCTGGACAGGGAAACTAACTATGGCTACACCTTC.

There are many counts of this clonotype. The chain has TRBV14 and TRBJ1-1; D call uncertain. V lost 6 bases and J 11 bases, leaving 16 bases between the germline ends. The CDR3 is made up of 12 amino acids. Germline CDR1 is SGHDN and CDR2 is FVKESK. The CDR3 sequence is CASRVKEAAAFF. CDR3 coding DNA: TGTGCCAGCAGGGTTAAGGAGGCGGCGGCTTTCTTT. Combining the CDR3 with reference TRBV14 and TRBJ1-1 gives the whole variable domain EAGVTQFPSHSVIEKGQTVTLRCDPISGHDNLYWYRRVMGKEIKFLLHFVKESKQDESGMPNNRFLAERTGGTYSTLKVQPAELEDSGVYFCASRVKEAAAFFGQGTRLTVV.

This clonotype showed up many times. The J gene is TRBJ2-4, the V gene TRBV28; TRBD2 agrees at 7 bases. V was pared by 3 bases and J by 7 bases, with 3 bases of the junction left unmatched. Looked up from germline, CDR1 is MDHEN and CDR2 is SYDVKM. The CDR3 totals 13 residues. CDR3 loop: CASSLGRVNIQYF. DNA of the CDR3: TGTGCCAGCAGTTTGGGGAGGGTGAACATTCAGTACTTC.

This clonotype was picked up one time. This chain joins TRBV29-1 and TRBJ2-1; no firm D call. V lost 2 bases and J lost 6, with 14 bases in between. Germline CDR1 reads SQVTM; CDR2 reads ANQGSEA. This CDR3 comprises 14 residues. The CDR3 sequence: CSVEIPGALNEQFF. CDR3 nucleotides: TGCAGCGTTGAAATCCCCGGAGCTCTCAATGAGCAGTTCTTC.

In its sample, this clonotype was seen many times. The rearrangement links TRBV2 to TRBJ2-7, with D possibly being TRBD1 or TRBD2 (6 bases each). Trimming stripped 5 bases from V and 2 bases from J, with 19 bases between. CDR1 and CDR2 (germline): SNHLY, FYNNEI. The CDR3 runs 16 residues. The CDR3 bases are TGTGCCAGCAGTCTCCAAAGAAGGGGGGTCCCCTACGAGCAGTACTTC. Amino acid sequence: CASSLQRRGVPYEQYF.

This clonotype was counted ten times or more. V and J are TRBV29-1 and TRBJ2-1, with D unclear. V lost 3 bases, J lost 9 bases, and 3 bases lay in between. The CDR3 runs to 9 residues. Germline V gene lookup returns CDR1 SQVTM and CDR2 ANQGSEA. The CDR3 loop reads CSVEAEQFF. In DNA, the CDR3 is TGCAGCGTTGAGGCTGAGCAGTTCTTC.

This chain uses TRBV14 with TRBJ1-1; D is undetermined. The CDR3 is 17 amino acids. V was trimmed by 0 bases and J by 2 bases, leaving 16 bases between them. Germline V gene sequence: CDR1 SGHDN, CDR2 FVKESK. The CDR3 protein is CASSQDLRSRINTEAFF. The DNA for the CDR3 is TGTGCCAGCAGCCAAGATTTGCGGAGCAGAATAAACACTGAAGCTTTCTTT.

The V call is TRBV9, the J call TRBJ1-4, with D hard to call. Germline assignment: CDR1 SGDLS and CDR2 YYNGEE. Deletions cut 0 bases from V and 1 base from J, with 7 bases between. The CDR3 totals 15 residues. Here the CDR3 DNA reads TGTGCCAGCAGCGTAGCTCCGAGAACTAATGAAAAACTGTTTTTT. The encoded protein is CASSVAPRTNEKLFF. The full variable domain, completed using reference TRBV9 and TRBJ1-4, is DSGVTQTPKHLITATGQRVTLRCSPRSGDLSVYWYQQSLDQGLQFLIQYYNGEERAKGNILERFSAQQFPDLHSELNLSSLELGDSALYFCASSVAPRTNEKLFFGSGTQLSVL.

The chain carries TRBV19 and TRBJ2-1, with 11 bases lining up with TRBD2. CDR3 length: 14 amino acids. CDR1 is LNHDA, CDR2 SQIVND, per germline (reference sequence). With V trimmed by 4 bases and J by 9 bases, 5 bases remained unmatched. The CDR3 region has the DNA TGTGCCAGTAGTAGTAGCGGGAGGGCCAGTGAGCAGTTCTTC. It is translated as CASSSSGRASEQFF.

The genes are TRBV28 and TRBJ1-1; 9 bases are a match to TRBD1. The CDR3 length is 16 residues. With 3 bases clipped from V and 1 base from J, the junction kept 6 bases outside the gene matches. The germline V gene has CDR1 MDHEN and CDR2 SYDVKM. This CDR3 reads CASSFPGQGRNTEAFF. CDR3 DNA sequence: TGTGCCAGCAGTTTCCCAGGACAGGGGCGGAACACTGAAGCTTTCTTT. Looking up the rest from reference TRBV28 and TRBJ1-1 gives the full variable domain: DVKVTQSSRYLVKRTGEKVFLECVQDMDHENMFWYRQDPGLGLRLIYFSYDVKMKEKGDIPEGYSVSREKKERFSLILESASTNQTSMYLCASSFPGQGRNTEAFFGQGTRLTVV.

The chain couples TRBV7-3 to TRBJ2-5; 8 nucleotides align to TRBD2. The CDR3 is 13 amino acids. V was clipped by 3 bases and J by 7 bases; unmatched bases: 4. Germline V gene sequence: CDR1 SGHTA, CDR2 FQGTGA. The CDR3 DNA is TGTGCCAGCAGCTTTAGCGGGACGGGGACCCAGTACTTC. This sequence encodes CASSFSGTGTQYF.

This clonotype was counted at least ten times. The chain uses TRBV12-3 or TRBV12-4 and TRBJ2-7, with TRBD1 matching over 8 bases. V gave up 3 bases and J gave up 4 bases; unmatched junction bases: 5. This CDR3 spans 14 amino acids. CDR3 residues: CASSLSRGPYEQYF. For the CDR3, the DNA is TGTGCCAGCAGTTTGTCCAGGGGGCCTTACGAGCAGTACTTC.

V gene TRBV20-1 combines with J gene TRBJ1-5, with D hard to call. This CDR3 region has 12 residues. V lost 6 bases and J 2 bases, leaving 8 bases between the germline ends. Germline CDR1 DFQATT, CDR2 SNEGSKA (reference sequence). The CDR3 bases are TGCAGTGCCGAAGGAGGCAATCAGCCCCAGCATTTT. It specifies CSAEGGNQPQHF.

This chain links TRBV13 with TRBJ2-5; TRBD2 matches 11 bases. CDR3 size: 15 residues. The germline CDR1 and CDR2 sequences are PRHDT and FYEKMQ (reference sequence). J was trimmed by 5 bases and V by 5 bases; bases with no gene match: 7. CDR3 amino acids: CASSPRIAGGETQYF. Written as DNA, the CDR3 is TGTGCCAGCAGCCCAAGAATAGCGGGAGGGGAGACCCAGTACTTC.

This clonotype came up a few times. The chain links TRBV12-3 or TRBV12-4 to TRBJ1-1; the D is unclear. The CDR3 covers 12 residues. The ends were cut back, 3 bases at V and 4 bases at J, with 6 bases in the middle. DNA of the CDR3: TGTGCCAGCAGTTTTAGTCGCACTGAAGCTTTCTTT. It codes for CASSFSRTEAFF.

The chain links TRBV29-1 to TRBJ2-3; possibly TRBD2 for D (6 bases). CDR1 and CDR2 from the germline V gene are SQVTM and ANQGSEA. CDR3 size: 15 residues. V lost 1 base and J 2 bases, leaving 13 bases between the germline ends. CDR3 amino acids: CSVEGEARNTDTQYF. The CDR3, as DNA: TGCAGCGTTGAAGGGGAGGCTAGAAACACAGATACGCAGTATTTT.

The V gene is TRBV5-5, the J gene TRBJ2-7, with D maybe TRBD2 (5 bases). Trimming pared 0 bases from V and 2 bases from J, leaving 12 bases between. CDR3 length: 15 amino acids. CDR1 is SGHKS, CDR2 YYEKEE, per germline (reference sequence). The CDR3 spells CASSLGPGSAYEQYF. Written as DNA, the CDR3 is TGTGCCAGCAGCTTGGGTCCGGGATCCGCCTACGAGCAGTACTTC.

This clonotype was counted between two and nine times. The chain carries TRBV20-1 and TRBJ2-7; 7 nucleotides agree with TRBD2. Germline V gives CDR1 DFQATT, CDR2 SNEGSKA (reference sequence). With V trimmed by 3 bases and J by 2 bases, 7 bases remained unmatched. This CDR3 is 14 amino acids long. DNA for the CDR3: TGCAGTGCTAGGGTCCCTAGCGGTCCCTACGAGCAGTACTTC. It yields the protein CSARVPSGPYEQYF.

This clonotype was seen repeatedly, ten times or more. The chain employs TRBV28 and TRBJ2-7; possibly TRBD1 or TRBD2 for D (5 bases each). The germline V gene encodes CDR1 MDHEN and CDR2 SYDVKM. The CDR3 runs to 15 residues. Trimming pared 1 base from V and 0 bases from J, leaving 10 bases between. The CDR3 DNA follows: TGTGCCAGCAGTTTATTTGGGGGAACCTCCTACGAGCAGTACTTC. Translated, it gives CASSLFGGTSYEQYF.

This clonotype was recorded many times. V usage is TRBV20-1 and J usage is TRBJ2-1, with 8 bases lining up with TRBD2. The V gene end was trimmed by 2 bases and the J gene end by 7 bases; junction bases not matched to a gene: 7. The CDR3 is 14 amino acids. CDR1 and CDR2 from the germline V gene are DFQATT and SNEGSKA (reference sequence). The CDR3 coding sequence is TGCAGTGCTAGAAGCGGGAGAGGGAGGAATGAGCAGTTCTTC. Translated: CSARSGRGRNEQFF.

This clonotype was recorded at least ten times. CDR3 sequence: CSGGQTNTEAFF. The CDR3 bases are TGCAGCGGTGGGCAGACGAACACTGAAGCTTTCTTT. The chain has TRBV29-1 and TRBJ1-1, with D hard to call. The germline V and J ends were trimmed by 7 bases and 1 base, with 10 bases remaining between them. Germline assignment: CDR1 SQVTM and CDR2 ANQGSEA. This CDR3 is 12 amino acids long.

V usage is TRBV11-3 and J usage is TRBJ2-3; 9 bases match TRBD2. The CDR3 runs 15 residues. Per the germline V gene, CDR1 is SGHNT and CDR2 is YENEEA. V lost 5 bases to trimming and J lost 6 bases; unmatched junction nucleotides: 9. CDR3 sequence reads: CASSPGTSRADTQYF. CDR3 DNA: TGTGCCAGCAGCCCCGGGACTAGCCGCGCGGATACGCAGTATTTT.